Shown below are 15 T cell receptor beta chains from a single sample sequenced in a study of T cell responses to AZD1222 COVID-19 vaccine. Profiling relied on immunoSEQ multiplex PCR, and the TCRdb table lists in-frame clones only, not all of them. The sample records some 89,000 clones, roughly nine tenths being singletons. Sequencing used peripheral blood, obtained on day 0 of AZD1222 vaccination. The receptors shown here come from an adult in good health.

Written as DNA, the CDR3 is TGTGCCAGCAGTTCCACTCTCATAAGCTCCTACGAGCAGTACTTC. It encodes CASSSTLISSYEQYF. The chain has TRBV28 and TRBJ2-7; D remains ambiguous. This CDR3 has 15 amino acids. Trimming removed 4 bases from V and 0 bases from J, with 13 bases in between. CDR1 and CDR2 (germline): MDHEN, SYDVKM.

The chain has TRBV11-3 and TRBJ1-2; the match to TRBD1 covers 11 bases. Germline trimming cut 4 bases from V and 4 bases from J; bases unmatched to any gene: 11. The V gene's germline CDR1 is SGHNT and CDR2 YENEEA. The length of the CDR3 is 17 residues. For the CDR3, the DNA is TGTGCCAGCAGCTCACGACGGACAGGGGGCGAAGGCTATGGCTACACCTTC. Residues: CASSSRRTGGEGYGYTF. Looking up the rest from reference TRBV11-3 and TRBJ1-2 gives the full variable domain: EAGVVQSPRYKIIEKKQPVAFWCNPISGHNTLYWYLQNLGQGPELLIRYENEEAVDDSQLPKDRFSAERLKGVDSTLKIQPAELGDSAVYLCASSSRRTGGEGYGYTFGSGTRLTVV.

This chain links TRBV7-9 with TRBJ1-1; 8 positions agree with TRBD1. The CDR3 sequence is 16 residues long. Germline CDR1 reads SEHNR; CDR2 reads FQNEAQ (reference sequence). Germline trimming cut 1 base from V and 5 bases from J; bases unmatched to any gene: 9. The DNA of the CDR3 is TGTGCCAGCAGCTTAGGAACCCAGGGGGCGCAGACTGAAGCTTTCTTT. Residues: CASSLGTQGAQTEAFF.

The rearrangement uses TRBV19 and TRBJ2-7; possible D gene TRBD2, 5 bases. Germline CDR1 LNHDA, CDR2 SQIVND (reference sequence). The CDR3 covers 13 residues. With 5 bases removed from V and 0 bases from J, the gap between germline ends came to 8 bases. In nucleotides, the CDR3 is TGTGCCAGTAGTCCGGGGAACTCCTACGAGCAGTACTTC. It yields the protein CASSPGNSYEQYF.

The CDR3 nucleotides are TGTGCCAGCAGTTTACTACAGGGGATAGGCCAAGAGACCCAGTACTTC. As protein: CASSLLQGIGQETQYF. The V gene is TRBV27, the J gene TRBJ2-5; 7 nucleotides line up with TRBD1. The CDR3 is made up of 16 amino acids. The germline V gene has CDR1 MNHEY and CDR2 SMNVEV (reference sequence). Germline trimming cut 2 bases from V and 1 base from J; bases unmatched to any gene: 7.

CDR3 coding DNA: TGTGCCAGCTCGATAGGGGGCGGTCACAATGAGCAGTTCTTC. Translating it yields CASSIGGGHNEQFF. The chain uses TRBV2 and TRBJ2-1; 7 nucleotides line up with TRBD1. The germline CDR1 and CDR2 sequences are SNHLY and FYNNEI. The J segment lost 5 bases and the V segment lost 8 bases, leaving 9 bases of the junction unmatched. This CDR3 comprises 14 residues.

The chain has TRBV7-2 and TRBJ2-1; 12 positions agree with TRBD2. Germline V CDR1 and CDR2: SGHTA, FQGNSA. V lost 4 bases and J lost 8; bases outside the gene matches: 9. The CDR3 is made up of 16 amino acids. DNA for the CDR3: TGTGCCAGCAGCTCCCTAGCGGGGGGGCTCGGTTATGAGCAGTTCTTC. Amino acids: CASSSLAGGLGYEQFF.

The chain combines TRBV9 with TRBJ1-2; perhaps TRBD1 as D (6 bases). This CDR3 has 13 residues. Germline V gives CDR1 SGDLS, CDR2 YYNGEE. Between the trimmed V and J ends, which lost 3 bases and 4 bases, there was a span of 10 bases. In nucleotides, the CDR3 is TGTGCCAGCAGCGCAAGGGGGTCCTATGGCTACACCTTC. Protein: CASSARGSYGYTF. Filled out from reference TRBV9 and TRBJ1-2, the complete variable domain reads DSGVTQTPKHLITATGQRVTLRCSPRSGDLSVYWYQQSLDQGLQFLIQYYNGEERAKGNILERFSAQQFPDLHSELNLSSLELGDSALYFCASSARGSYGYTFGSGTRLTVV.

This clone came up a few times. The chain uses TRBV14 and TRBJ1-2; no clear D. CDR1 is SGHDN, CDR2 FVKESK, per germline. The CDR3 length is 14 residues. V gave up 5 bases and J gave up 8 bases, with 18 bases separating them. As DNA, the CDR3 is TGTGCCAGCAGCGAATACCGCACCCAAGGCGGCTACACCTTC. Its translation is CASSEYRTQGGYTF.

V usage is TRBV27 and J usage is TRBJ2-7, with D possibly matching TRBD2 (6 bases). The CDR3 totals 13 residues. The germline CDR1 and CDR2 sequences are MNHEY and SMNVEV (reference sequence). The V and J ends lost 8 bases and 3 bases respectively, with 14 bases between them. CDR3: CASCAGGGYEQYF. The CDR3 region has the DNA TGTGCCAGCTGTGCCGGGGGAGGCTACGAGCAGTACTTC.

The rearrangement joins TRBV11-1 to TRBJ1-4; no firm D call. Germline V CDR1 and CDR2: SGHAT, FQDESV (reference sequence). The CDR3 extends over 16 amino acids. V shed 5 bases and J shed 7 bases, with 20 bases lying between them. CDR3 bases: TGTGCCAGCAGCCCCCGGGGTTCAGGCGGCGGTGAAAAACTGTTTTTT. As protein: CASSPRGSGGGEKLFF.

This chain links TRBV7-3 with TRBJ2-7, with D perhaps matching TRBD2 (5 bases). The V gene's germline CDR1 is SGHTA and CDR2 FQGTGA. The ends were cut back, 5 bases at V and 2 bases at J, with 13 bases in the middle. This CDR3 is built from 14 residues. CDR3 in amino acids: CASSPGSPPYEQYF. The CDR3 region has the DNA TGTGCCAGCAGCCCGGGATCGCCCCCCTACGAGCAGTACTTC.

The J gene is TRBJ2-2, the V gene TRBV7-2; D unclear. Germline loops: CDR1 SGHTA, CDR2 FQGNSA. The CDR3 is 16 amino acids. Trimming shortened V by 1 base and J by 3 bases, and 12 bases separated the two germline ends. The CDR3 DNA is TGTGCCAGCAGCTTAGGTTATCGCAGACACACCGGGGAGCTGTTTTTT. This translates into CASSLGYRRHTGELFF. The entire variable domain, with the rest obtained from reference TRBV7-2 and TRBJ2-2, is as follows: GAGVSQSPSNKVTEKGKDVELRCDPISGHTALYWYRQSLGQGLEFLIYFQGNSAPDKSGLPSDRFSAERTGGSVSTLTIQRTQQEDSAVYLCASSLGYRRHTGELFFGEGSRLTVL.

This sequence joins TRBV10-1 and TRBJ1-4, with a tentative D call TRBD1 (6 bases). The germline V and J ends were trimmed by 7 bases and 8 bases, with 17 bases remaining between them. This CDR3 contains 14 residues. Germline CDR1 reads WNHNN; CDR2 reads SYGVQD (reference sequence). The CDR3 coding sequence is TGCGCCAGCAAACAGGGTAGTATAAAGGAAAAACTGTTTTTT. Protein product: CASKQGSIKEKLFF.

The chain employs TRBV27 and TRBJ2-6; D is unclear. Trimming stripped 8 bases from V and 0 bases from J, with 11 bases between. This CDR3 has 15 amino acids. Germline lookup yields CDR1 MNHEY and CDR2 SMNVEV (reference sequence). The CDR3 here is CASSQWGSGANVLTF. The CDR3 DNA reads TGTGCCAGCTCCCAATGGGGCTCTGGGGCCAACGTCCTGACTTTC.